This T cell receptor (beta chain) was identified during a study of neurological immune-mediated disorders. The table lists this clonotype with many counts. What it binds is unknown. The CDR3 sequence is 16 residues long. Germline loops: CDR1 SGHAT, CDR2 FQDESV (reference sequence). V shed 4 bases and J 3 bases; nucleotides not matched to a gene: 8. The making of cDNA relied on 5'RACE with 10-nucleotide random UMIs. TCRdb reanalysed the 5' RACE reads using MiXCR and keeps one entry per CDR3 protein. Among approximately 37,000 distinct CDR3 sequences listed, over 12% were seen once. General study results and limits: The most TCR clonal expansion was seen in HTLV-1-associated myelopathy, whereas the least was seen in multiple sclerosis, below the level in healthy controls. The absence of any CDR3 amino acid sequence shared by expanded clones across subjects suggests that repertoires were private in all groups.

This clonotype was sampled from a woman aged 45-65 years with HTLV-1-associated myelopathy (HAM/TSP). The sample was PBMCs. V is TRBV11-1 and J is TRBJ2-1; TRBD2 aligns across 8 bases. The CDR3 is CASSSGGRGFYNEQFF. CDR3 in DNA: TGTGCCAGCAGCTCGGGGGGGCGGGGCTTCTACAATGAGCAGTTCTTC.